The TCR beta chain under discussion was sequenced for a study of T-cell reconstitution after alpha-beta-depleted transplantation in children. The CDR3 runs 12 residues. Germline V lookup: CDR1 DFQATT, CDR2 SNEGSKA (reference sequence). V lost 0 bases to trimming and J lost 4 bases, with 5 bases between them. Unique molecular identifiers featured in how the TCRbeta library was prepared. TCRdb analysed the PCR reads with MiXCR anew, one entry per CDR3 protein. This table holds 200,000 to 300,000 distinct CDR3 sequences, more than 20% found once. This sequence was found in a female patient aged 2-9 years who had a stem cell transplant for congenital amegakaryocytic thrombocytopenia, so the T cells may come from the graft donor. This specimen was PBMCs, mostly from graft donor cells, taken 360 days after TCRalphabeta/CD19-depleted stem cell transplant. The gene calls are TRBV20-1 and TRBJ2-3, with unresolved D. The CDR3 DNA follows: TGCAGTGCTAGAGATCCCGCAGATACGCAGTATTTT. Protein: CSARDPADTQYF.